These 5 T cell receptor beta chains share one sample of origin, sequenced in a study of CD8 T cells in ankylosing spondylitis. MiXCR was run by TCRdb on the 5' RACE reads, yielding one entry per CDR3 protein. Among approximately 350,000 distinct CDR3 sequences listed, 20% to 25% were seen once. The sample comprised blood, either unsorted or a sorted T cell fraction (not recorded which). The receptors shown here come from a male donor with ankylosing spondylitis or in good health (not recorded which).

The V and J genes are TRBV12-3 or TRBV12-4 and TRBJ2-7; no clear D. CDR3 size: 14 residues. The V end was cut by 3 bases, the J end by 1 base, with 10 bases between. CDR3 sequence reads: CASSFQVSSYEQYF. In DNA, the CDR3 is TGTGCCAGCAGTTTCCAGGTGTCGTCCTACGAGCAGTACTTC.

The chain uses TRBV9 and TRBJ2-5, with 8 bases aligning to TRBD2. V gave up 3 bases and J gave up 2 bases; unmatched junction bases: 6. Germline-derived CDR1 and CDR2 are SGDLS and YYNGEE. The CDR3 has 15 amino acids. CDR3 in DNA: TGTGCCAGCAGCGAAATACTAGCGGAGCAAGAGACCCAGTACTTC. As protein: CASSEILAEQETQYF. The full variable domain, completed using reference TRBV9 and TRBJ2-5, is DSGVTQTPKHLITATGQRVTLRCSPRSGDLSVYWYQQSLDQGLQFLIQYYNGEERAKGNILERFSAQQFPDLHSELNLSSLELGDSALYFCASSEILAEQETQYFGPGTRLLVL.

In DNA form, the CDR3 reads TGTGCCAGCAGCTTAGGTGAGGCAAATGAGCAGTTCTTC. It yields the protein CASSLGEANEQFF. The chain employs TRBV7-9 and TRBJ2-1; no clear D. The CDR3 runs to 13 residues. Trimming stripped 1 base from V and 7 bases from J, with 8 bases between. Germline CDR1 is SEHNR and CDR2 is FQNEAQ (reference sequence).

This chain joins TRBV18 and TRBJ2-1, with D possibly being TRBD1 or TRBD2 (5 bases each). Germline values: CDR1 KGHSH, CDR2 LQKENI. CDR3 length: 15 amino acids. The V end was cut by 6 bases, the J end by 3 bases, with 15 bases between. In DNA form, the CDR3 reads TGTGCCAGCTCGGACATCGGGACGGACTACAATGAGCAGTTCTTC. Its translation is CASSDIGTDYNEQFF. Based on the CDR3 plus reference TRBV18 and TRBJ2-1, the full variable domain is NAGVMQNPRHLVRRRGQEARLRCSPMKGHSHVYWYRQLPEEGLKFMVYLQKENIIDESGMPKERFSAEFPKEGPSILRIQQVVRGDSAAYFCASSDIGTDYNEQFFGPGTRLTVL.

This clonotype was detected only a few times. This rearrangement joins TRBV4-2 to TRBJ2-7; TRBD1 might be the D (5 bases). CDR3 size: 15 residues. The V end lost 1 base, the J end lost 1 base, and 11 bases lay between the germline ends. Germline-derived CDR1 and CDR2 are LGHNA and YNFKEQ. The CDR3: CASSQVGAGSYEQYF. The CDR3 DNA is TGTGCCAGCAGCCAAGTAGGAGCAGGGTCCTACGAGCAGTACTTC.